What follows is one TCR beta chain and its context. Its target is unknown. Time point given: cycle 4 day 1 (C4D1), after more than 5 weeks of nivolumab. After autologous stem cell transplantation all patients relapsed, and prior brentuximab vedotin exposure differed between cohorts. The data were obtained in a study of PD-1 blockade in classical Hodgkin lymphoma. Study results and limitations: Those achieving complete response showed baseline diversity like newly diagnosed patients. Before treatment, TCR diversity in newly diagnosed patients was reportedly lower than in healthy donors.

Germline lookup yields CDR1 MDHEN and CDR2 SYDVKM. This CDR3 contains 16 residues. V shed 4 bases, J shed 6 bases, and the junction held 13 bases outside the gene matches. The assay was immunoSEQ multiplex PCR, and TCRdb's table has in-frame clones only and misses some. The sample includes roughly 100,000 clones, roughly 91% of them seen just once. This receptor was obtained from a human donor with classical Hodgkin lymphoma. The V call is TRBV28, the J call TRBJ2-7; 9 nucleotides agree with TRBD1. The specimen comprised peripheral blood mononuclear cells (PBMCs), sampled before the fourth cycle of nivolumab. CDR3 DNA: TGTGCCAGCAGTTCCCTAAGGGGACAGGGAGCCTCCGAGCAGTACTTC. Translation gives CASSSLRGQGASEQYF.